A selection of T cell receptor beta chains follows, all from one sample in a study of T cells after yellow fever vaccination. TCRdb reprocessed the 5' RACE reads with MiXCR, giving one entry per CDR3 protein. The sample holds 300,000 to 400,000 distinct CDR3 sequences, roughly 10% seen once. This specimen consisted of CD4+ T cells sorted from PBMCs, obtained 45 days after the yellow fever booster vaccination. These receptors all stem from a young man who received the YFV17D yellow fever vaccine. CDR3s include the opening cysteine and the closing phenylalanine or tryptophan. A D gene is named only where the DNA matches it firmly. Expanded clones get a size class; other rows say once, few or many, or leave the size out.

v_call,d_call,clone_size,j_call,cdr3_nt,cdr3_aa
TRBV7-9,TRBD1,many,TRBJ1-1,TGTGCCAGCAGCCGACAGGGTTCGAACACTGAAGCTTTCTTT,CASSRQGSNTEAFF
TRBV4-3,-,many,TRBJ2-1,TGCGCCAGCAGCCAAGACAGGCAGGGGCAGTTCTTC,CASSQDRQGQFF
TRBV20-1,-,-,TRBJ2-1,TGCAGTGCTAGATGGTCCACCGGGGGCAATGAGCAGTTCTTC,CSARWSTGGNEQFF
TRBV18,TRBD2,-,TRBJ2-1,TGTGCCAGCTCACCCCCGGGAGGCCTCGGGGTGGATGGGCAGTTCTTC,CASSPPGGLGVDGQFF
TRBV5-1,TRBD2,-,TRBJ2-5,TGCGCCAGCAGCCCAAAACTAGCGGGGGTTGCAGAGACCCAGTACTTC,CASSPKLAGVAETQYF
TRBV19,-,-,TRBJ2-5,TGTGCCAGTAGTATGTCCCCGGAAGAGACCCAGTACTTC,CASSMSPEETQYF
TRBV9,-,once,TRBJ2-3,TGTGCCAGCAGCGTAGAAGGGAACAGGGTTTTAGCCAGCGATACGCAGTATTTT,CASSVEGNRVLASDTQYF
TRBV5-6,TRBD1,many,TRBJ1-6,TGTGCCAGCAGCTCAGCCCCGGGACAGACCTCACCCCTCCACTTT,CASSSAPGQTSPLHF
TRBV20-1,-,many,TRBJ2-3,TGCAGTACCCCCGATCGCACCCTTACGCAGTATTTT,CSTPDRTLTQYF
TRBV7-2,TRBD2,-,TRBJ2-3,TGTGCCAGCAGGCCGGAGGGAGGGGCAGATACGCAGTATTTT,CASRPEGGADTQYF
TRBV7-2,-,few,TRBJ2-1,TGTGCCAGCAGCTCGAGATCGAGGGGCGGCGAGCAGTTCTTC,CASSSRSRGGEQFF
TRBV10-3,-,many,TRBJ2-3,TGTGCCATCAGAGAGGGCAGAAGCACAGATACGCAGTATTTT,CAIREGRSTDTQYF
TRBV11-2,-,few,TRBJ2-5,TGTGCCAGCAGCCCCAGGCCAGGCCGCTTCGTGGCGGAGACCCAGTACTTC,CASSPRPGRFVAETQYF
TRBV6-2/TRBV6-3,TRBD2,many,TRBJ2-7,TGTGCCAGCAGGTTAGCGGGTTCGGCCTACGAGCAGTACTTC,CASRLAGSAYEQYF
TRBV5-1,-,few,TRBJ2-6,TGCGCCAGCAGCCCTGGGACCGAGACGTCTTCTGGGGCCAACGTCCTGACTTTC,CASSPGTETSSGANVLTF
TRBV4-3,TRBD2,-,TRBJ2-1,TGCGCCAGCAGCCAATGGCGGGGGGGCGGAAATGAGCAGTTCTTC,CASSQWRGGGNEQFF
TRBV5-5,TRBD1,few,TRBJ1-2,TGTGCCAGCAGCCAAAAGACAGGGGGCGACGGCTACACCTTC,CASSQKTGGDGYTF
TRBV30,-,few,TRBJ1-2,TGTGCCTGGAGTAGAGACAGGTGGGCGGGAGGCTACACCTTC,CAWSRDRWAGGYTF
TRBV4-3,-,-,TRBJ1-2,TGCGCCAGCAGCCAAGAGGTGGATTCAGGCTACACCTTC,CASSQEVDSGYTF
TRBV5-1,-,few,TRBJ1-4,TGCGCCAGCAGCTCGTCCGGGACGGCAAATGAAAAACTGTTTTTT,CASSSSGTANEKLFF
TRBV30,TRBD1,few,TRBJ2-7,TGTGCCTGTCTCCGGGACAGGAGTGCCTACGAGCAGTACTTC,CACLRDRSAYEQYF
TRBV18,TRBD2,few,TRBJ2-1,TGTGCCAGCTCACCGGGCGGTAGCGGGGTAGTCTATGAGCAGTTCTTC,CASSPGGSGVVYEQFF
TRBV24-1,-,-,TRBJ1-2,TGTGCCACCAGTGTGGGGGGCGGTGGCTACACCTTC,CATSVGGGGYTF
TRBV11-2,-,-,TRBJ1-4,TGTGCCAGCAGCATAGGTTCCGGGTGGAGTGAAAAACTGTTTTTT,CASSIGSGWSEKLFF
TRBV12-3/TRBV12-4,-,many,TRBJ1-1,TGTGCCAGCAGTTTAAGCCAGGGAACTGAAGCTTTCTTT,CASSLSQGTEAFF
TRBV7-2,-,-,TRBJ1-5,TGTGCCAGCAGCTTCGGACCCGATCAGCCCCAGCATTTT,CASSFGPDQPQHF
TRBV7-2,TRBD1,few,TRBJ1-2,TGTGCCAGCAGCCAACAGGGGAGTGATTTGGGCTACACCTTC,CASSQQGSDLGYTF
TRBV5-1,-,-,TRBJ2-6,TGCGCCAGCAGGGTCAGGGTCCGCTCTGGGGCCAACGTCCTGACTTTC,CASRVRVRSGANVLTF
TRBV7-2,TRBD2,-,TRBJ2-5,TGTGCCAGCAGCTGGGGACTACGACGTACCGAGACCCAGTACTTC,CASSWGLRRTETQYF
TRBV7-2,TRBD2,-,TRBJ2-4,TGTGCCAGCAGTTCCTCGCCGCTAGAGCGGGGGTTAAACATTCAGTACTTC,CASSSSPLERGLNIQYF
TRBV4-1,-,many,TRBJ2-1,TGCGCCAGCAGCCAAGTCGACCTAGTTTCCTACAATGAGCAGTTCTTC,CASSQVDLVSYNEQFF
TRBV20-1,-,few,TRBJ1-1,TGCAGTTGTTTCAGGGCGGAGGACACTGAAGCTTTCTTT,CSCFRAEDTEAFF
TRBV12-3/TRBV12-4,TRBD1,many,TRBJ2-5,TGTGCCAGCAGCCGAACAGGGGTCGCAGAGACCCAGTACTTC,CASSRTGVAETQYF
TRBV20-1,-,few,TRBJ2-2,TGCAGTGCTAGAGTCCTGGGCGCAGGGGCCGGGGAGCTGTTTTTT,CSARVLGAGAGELFF
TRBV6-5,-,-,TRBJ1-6,TGTGCCAGCAGTTACGAGAATAATTCACCCCTCCACTTT,CASSYENNSPLHF
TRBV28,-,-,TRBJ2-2,TGTGCCAGCAGTTCTCGGGGTTATGGGATAGGGGAGCTGTTTTTT,CASSSRGYGIGELFF
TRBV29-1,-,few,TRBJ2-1,TGCAGCGTACCCTGGAGGGGGGTCCCTATGACGGAGCAGTTCTTC,CSVPWRGVPMTEQFF